This T cell receptor (beta chain) was observed in a study of identical twins. TCRdb called the 5' RACE reads again in MiXCR, with one record for every CDR3 protein. The table includes fewer than 900,000 distinct CDR3 sequences, about 20% detected once. This clonotype has a handful of counts. CDR1 and CDR2 from the germline V gene are LNHDA and SQIVND (reference sequence). Trimming removed 7 bases from V and 5 bases from J; junction bases left unmatched: 10. The CDR3 loop spans 16 amino acids. The data also belong to a second study, concerning T cells expressing NK-cell markers. That work states: With respect to HCMV, most of the eight sequenced donors were seropositive, and one was seronegative.

This clonotype was obtained from a woman aged 18-35 years in good health. V gene TRBV19 combines with J gene TRBJ2-1; 11 positions match TRBD2. The sample consisted of PBMCs. CDR3 loop: CASTIAGTSGNNEQFF. The CDR3 bases are TGTGCCAGTACGATTGCAGGGACTAGCGGAAACAATGAGCAGTTCTTC.